The source of this T cell receptor beta chain is a study of blood T cell repertoires in COVID-19. The J segment lost 5 bases and the V segment lost 1 base, leaving 4 bases of the junction unmatched. CDR3 length: 15 residues. The V gene's germline CDR1 is SGHVS and CDR2 FQNEAQ. Method: immunoSEQ multiplex PCR; TCRdb's copy keeps in-frame clones and lacks some. The table includes 150,000 to 200,000 clones, 65% to 90% detected once. The receptor's source is a woman in her sixties with acute COVID-19. The source material was PBMCs or T cells enriched from blood (not recorded which). The chain uses TRBV7-8 and TRBJ1-5, with 8 bases matching TRBD1. Written as DNA, the CDR3 is TGTGCCAGCAGCTTAGTGGCAGGGGGCTATCAGCCCCAGCATTTT. It is translated as CASSLVAGGYQPQHF.